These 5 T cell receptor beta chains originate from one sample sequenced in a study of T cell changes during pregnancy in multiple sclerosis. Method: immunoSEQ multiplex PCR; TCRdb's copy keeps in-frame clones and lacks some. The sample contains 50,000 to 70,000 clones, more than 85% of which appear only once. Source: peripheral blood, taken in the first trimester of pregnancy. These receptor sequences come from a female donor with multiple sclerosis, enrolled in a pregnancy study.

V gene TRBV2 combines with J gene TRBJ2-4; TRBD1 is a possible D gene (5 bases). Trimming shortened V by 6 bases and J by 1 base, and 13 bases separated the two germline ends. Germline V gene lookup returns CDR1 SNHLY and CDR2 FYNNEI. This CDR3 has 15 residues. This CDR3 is CASRETETAKNIQYF. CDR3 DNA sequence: TGTGCCAGCAGGGAGACAGAAACCGCCAAAAACATTCAGTACTTC. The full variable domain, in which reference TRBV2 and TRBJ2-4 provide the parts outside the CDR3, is EPEVTQTPSHQVTQMGQEVILRCVPISNHLYFYWYRQILGQKVEFLVSFYNNEISEKSEIFDDQFSVERPDGSNFTLKIRSTKLEDSAMYFCASRETETAKNIQYFGAGTRLSVL.

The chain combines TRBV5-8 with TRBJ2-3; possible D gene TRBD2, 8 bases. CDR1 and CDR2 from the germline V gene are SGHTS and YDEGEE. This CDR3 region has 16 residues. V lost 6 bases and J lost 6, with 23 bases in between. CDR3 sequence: CASTAGWTGGGDTQYF. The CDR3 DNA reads TGTGCCAGCACCGCGGGGTGGACAGGCGGGGGGGATACGCAGTATTTT.

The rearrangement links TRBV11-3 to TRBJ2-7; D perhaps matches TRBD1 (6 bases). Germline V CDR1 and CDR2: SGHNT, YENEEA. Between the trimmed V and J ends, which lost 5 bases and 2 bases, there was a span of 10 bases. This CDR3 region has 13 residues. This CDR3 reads CASSPGDTYEQYF. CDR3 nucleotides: TGTGCCAGCAGCCCAGGGGACACCTACGAGCAGTACTTC.

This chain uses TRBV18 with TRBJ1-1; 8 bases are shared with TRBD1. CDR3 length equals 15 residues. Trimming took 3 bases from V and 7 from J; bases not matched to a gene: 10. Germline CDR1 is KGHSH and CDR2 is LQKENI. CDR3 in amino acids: CASSPRDRIQVEAFF. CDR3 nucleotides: TGTGCCAGCTCACCGCGGGACAGGATACAGGTTGAAGCTTTCTTT.

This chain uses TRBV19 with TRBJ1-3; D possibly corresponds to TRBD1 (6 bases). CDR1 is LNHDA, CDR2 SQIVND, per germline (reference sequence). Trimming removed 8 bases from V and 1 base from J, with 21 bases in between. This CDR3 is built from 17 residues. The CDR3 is CASQTGGGRRSGNTIYF. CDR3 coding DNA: TGTGCCAGTCAGACAGGAGGCGGTCGTCGGTCTGGAAACACCATATATTTT. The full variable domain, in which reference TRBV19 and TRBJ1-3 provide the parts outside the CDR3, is DGGITQSPKYLFRKEGQNVTLSCEQNLNHDAMYWYRQDPGQGLRLIYYSQIVNDFQKGDIAEGYSVSREKKESFPLTVTSAQKNPTAFYLCASQTGGGRRSGNTIYFGEGSWLTVV.